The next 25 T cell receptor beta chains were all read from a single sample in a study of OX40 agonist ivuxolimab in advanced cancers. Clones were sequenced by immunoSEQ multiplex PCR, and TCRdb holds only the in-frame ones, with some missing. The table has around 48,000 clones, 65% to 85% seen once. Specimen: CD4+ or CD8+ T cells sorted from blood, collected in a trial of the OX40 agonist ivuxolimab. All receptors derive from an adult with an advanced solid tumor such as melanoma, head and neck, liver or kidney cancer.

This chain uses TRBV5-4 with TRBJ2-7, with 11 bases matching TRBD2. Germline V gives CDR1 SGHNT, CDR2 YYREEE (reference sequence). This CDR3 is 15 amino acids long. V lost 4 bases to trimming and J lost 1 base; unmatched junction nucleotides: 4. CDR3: CASSLGTSGSYEQYF. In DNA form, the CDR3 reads TGTGCCAGCAGCCTAGGGACTAGCGGATCCTACGAGCAGTACTTC.

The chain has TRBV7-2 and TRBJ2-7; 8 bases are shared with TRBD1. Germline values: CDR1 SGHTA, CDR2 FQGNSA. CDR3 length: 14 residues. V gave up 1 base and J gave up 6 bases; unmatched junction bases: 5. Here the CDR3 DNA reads TGTGCCAGCAGCTTAGACAGGGGGTACGGCGAGCAGTACTTC. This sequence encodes CASSLDRGYGEQYF.

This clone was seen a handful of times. CDR3 coding DNA: TGTGCCAGCAGCTTAAGGGGAAGGGAAAACAAGTTCGCCCCAGATACGCAGTATTTT. This gives the protein CASSLRGRENKFAPDTQYF. The gene calls are TRBV7-9 and TRBJ2-3; weak D call: TRBD1 (5 bases). This CDR3 spans 19 amino acids. V was cut by 2 bases and J by 4 bases, with 25 bases left in between. CDR1 is SEHNR and CDR2 is FQNEAQ in the germline V gene (reference sequence).

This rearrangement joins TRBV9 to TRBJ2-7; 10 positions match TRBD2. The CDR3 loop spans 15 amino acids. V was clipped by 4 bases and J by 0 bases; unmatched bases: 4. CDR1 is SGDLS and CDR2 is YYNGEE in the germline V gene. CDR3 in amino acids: CASSPRTSGSYEQYF. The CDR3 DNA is TGTGCCAGCAGCCCGCGGACTAGCGGCTCCTACGAGCAGTACTTC.

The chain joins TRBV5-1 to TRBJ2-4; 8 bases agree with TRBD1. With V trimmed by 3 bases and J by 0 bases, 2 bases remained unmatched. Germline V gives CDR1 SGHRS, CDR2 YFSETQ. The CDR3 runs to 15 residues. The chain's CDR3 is CASSSGGSAKNIQYF. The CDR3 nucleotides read TGCGCCAGCAGCTCAGGGGGCTCAGCCAAAAACATTCAGTACTTC.

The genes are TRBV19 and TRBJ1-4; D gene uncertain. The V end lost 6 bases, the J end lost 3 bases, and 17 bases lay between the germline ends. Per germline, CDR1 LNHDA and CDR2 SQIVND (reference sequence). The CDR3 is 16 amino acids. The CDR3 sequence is CASSPTIPGANEKLFF. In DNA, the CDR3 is TGTGCCAGTAGCCCAACTATCCCGGGAGCTAATGAAAAACTGTTTTTT.

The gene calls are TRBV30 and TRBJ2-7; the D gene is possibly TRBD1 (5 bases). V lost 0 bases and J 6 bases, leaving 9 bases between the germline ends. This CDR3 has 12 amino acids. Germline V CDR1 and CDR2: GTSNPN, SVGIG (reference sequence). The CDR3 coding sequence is TGTGCCTGGAGTGTATTTGGGGCCGAGCAGTACTTC. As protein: CAWSVFGAEQYF.

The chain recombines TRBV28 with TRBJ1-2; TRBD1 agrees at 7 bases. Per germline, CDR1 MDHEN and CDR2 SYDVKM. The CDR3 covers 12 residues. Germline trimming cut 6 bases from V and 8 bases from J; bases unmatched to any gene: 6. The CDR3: CASSADRAGYTF. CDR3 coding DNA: TGTGCCAGCAGCGCCGACAGGGCCGGCTACACCTTC.

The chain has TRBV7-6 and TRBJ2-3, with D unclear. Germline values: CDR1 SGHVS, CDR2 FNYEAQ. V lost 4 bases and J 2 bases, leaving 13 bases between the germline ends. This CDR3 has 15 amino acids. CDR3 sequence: CASSSGLGPTDTQYF. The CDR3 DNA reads TGTGCCAGCAGCTCGGGTTTAGGTCCCACAGATACGCAGTATTTT.

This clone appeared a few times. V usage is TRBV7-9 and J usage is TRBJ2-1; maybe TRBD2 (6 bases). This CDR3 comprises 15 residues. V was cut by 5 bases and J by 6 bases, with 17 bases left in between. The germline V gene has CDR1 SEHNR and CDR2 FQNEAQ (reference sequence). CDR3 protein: CASSPKRRVGNEQFF. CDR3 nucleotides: TGTGCCAGCAGCCCTAAAAGGAGGGTGGGCAATGAGCAGTTCTTC.

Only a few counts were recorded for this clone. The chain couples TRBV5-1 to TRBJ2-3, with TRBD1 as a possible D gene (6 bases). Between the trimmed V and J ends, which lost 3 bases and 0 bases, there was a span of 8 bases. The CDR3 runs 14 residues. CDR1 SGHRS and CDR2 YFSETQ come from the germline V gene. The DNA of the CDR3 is TGCGCCAGCAGCTGGACAGCTAGCACAGATACGCAGTATTTT. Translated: CASSWTASTDTQYF.

Here the CDR3 reads CASRWTGTATGELFF. Here the CDR3 DNA reads TGTGCCAGCCGATGGACAGGGACGGCGACCGGGGAGCTGTTTTTT. The chain employs TRBV27 and TRBJ2-2; TRBD1 matches 8 bases. V trimming: 8 bases; J trimming: 5 bases; junction bases outside the gene matches: 10. This CDR3 region has 15 residues. Germline values: CDR1 MNHEY, CDR2 SMNVEV (reference sequence).

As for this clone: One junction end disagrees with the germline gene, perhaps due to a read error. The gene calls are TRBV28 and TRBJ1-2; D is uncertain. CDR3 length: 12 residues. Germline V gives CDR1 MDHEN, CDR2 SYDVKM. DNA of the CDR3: TGTACCAGCAGTTTAGCGTACCATGGCTACACCTTC. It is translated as CTSSLAYHGYTF.

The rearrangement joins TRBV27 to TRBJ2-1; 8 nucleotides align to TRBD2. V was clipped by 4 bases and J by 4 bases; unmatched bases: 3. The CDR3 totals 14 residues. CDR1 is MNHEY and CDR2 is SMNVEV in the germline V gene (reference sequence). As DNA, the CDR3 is TGTGCCAGCAGTTCTAGCGGGTTGTACAATGAGCAGTTCTTC. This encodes CASSSSGLYNEQFF.

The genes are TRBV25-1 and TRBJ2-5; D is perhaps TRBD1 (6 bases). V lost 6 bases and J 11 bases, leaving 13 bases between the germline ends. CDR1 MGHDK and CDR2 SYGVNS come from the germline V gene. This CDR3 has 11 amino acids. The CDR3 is CASRGAQEQYF. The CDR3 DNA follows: TGTGCCAGCAGGGGGGCGCAAGAGCAGTACTTC.

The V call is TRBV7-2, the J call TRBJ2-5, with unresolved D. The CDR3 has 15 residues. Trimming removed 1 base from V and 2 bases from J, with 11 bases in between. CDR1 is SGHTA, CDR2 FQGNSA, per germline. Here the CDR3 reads CASSLGSVNQETQYF. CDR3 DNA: TGTGCCAGCAGCTTAGGGTCGGTTAATCAAGAGACCCAGTACTTC.

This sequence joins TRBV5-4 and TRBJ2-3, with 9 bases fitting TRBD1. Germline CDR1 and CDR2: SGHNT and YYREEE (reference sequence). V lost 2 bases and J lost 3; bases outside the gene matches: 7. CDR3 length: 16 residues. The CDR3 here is CASSFLTGTGTDTQYF. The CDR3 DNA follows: TGTGCCAGCAGCTTCCTGACCGGGACAGGGACAGATACGCAGTATTTT.

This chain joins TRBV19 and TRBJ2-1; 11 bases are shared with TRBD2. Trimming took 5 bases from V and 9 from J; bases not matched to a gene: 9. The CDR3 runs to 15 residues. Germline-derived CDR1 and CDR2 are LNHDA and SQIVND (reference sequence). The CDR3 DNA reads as TGTGCCAGTAGTCTGACTAGCGGGACTCACGGTGAGCAGTTCTTC. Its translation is CASSLTSGTHGEQFF.

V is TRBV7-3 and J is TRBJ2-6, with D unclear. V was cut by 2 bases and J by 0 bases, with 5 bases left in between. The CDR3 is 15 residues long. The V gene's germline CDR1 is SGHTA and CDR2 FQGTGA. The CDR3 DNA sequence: TGTGCCAGCAGCTTAGAGACCTCTGGGGCCAACGTCCTGACTTTC. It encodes CASSLETSGANVLTF.

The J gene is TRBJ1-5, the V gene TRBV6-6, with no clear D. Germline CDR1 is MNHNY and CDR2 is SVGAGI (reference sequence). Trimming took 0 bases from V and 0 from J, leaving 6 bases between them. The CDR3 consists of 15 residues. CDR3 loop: CASSYSGNSNQPQHF. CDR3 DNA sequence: TGTGCCAGCAGTTACTCAGGAAATAGCAATCAGCCCCAGCATTTT.

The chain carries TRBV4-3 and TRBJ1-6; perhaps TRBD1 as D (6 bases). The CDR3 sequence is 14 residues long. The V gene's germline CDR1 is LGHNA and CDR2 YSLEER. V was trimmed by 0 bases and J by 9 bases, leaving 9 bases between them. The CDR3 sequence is CASSQEGAGSPLHF. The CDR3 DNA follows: TGCGCCAGCAGCCAAGAGGGGGCGGGTTCACCCCTCCACTTT.

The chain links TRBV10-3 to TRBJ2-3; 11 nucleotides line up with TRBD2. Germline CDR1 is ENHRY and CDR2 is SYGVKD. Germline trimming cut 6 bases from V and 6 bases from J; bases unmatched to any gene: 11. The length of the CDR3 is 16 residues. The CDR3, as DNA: TGTGCCATCAGCACCACCTTAGCGGGGGGGCCTGATACGCAGTATTTT. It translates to CAISTTLAGGPDTQYF.

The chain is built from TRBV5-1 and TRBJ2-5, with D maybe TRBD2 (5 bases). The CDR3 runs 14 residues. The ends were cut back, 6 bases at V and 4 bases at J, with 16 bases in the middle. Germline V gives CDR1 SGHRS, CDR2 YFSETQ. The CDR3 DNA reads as TGCGCCAGCACCCTGGGAAACGGAGGAGAGACCCAGTACTTC. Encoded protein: CASTLGNGGETQYF.

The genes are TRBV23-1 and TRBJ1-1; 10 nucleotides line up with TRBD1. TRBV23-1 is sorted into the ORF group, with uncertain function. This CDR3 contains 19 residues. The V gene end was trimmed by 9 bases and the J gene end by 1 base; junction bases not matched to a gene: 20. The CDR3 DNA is TGCGCCAGAGGTGAAGGTCTAGACAGGGGGCCGATCTCGAACACTGAAGCTTTCTTT. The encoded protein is CARGEGLDRGPISNTEAFF.

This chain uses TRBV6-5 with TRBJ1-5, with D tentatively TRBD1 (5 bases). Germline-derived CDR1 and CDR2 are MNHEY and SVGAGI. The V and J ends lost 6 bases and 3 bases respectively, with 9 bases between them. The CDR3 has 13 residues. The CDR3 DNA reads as TGTGCCAGCAGACGGGACGTCAATCAGCCCCAGCATTTT. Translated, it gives CASRRDVNQPQHF.